These 26 T cell receptor beta chains share one sample of origin, sequenced in a study of tumor-infiltrating lymphocytes in primary liver carcinoma. Germline DNA was also extracted, and blood RNA was taken from unsorted whole blood. The authors made TCR beta cDNA from 450 to 600 ng total RNA with a constant-region primer. Modified slightly, ARM-PCR produced TCR beta libraries over three nested multiplex PCR rounds. It was with TRBV1-TRBV30 forward primers and a C-beta reverse primer that the first two PCR rounds were run, at around 10 cycles each. In TCRdb, the multiplex PCR reads were re-called with MiXCR into one record per CDR3 protein. The sample includes about 330,000 distinct CDR3 sequences, approximately 64% of them seen just once. Specimen: peripheral blood. These receptors came from a man aged 40-49 years with primary liver carcinoma and hepatitis B virus infection.

Regarding this clonotype: A read error is possible here, since a much larger clone lies one base away. J is TRBJ2-3 and V is TRBV12-3 or TRBV12-4, with 7 bases fitting TRBD1. V lost 5 bases to trimming and J lost 1 base; unmatched junction nucleotides: 3. This CDR3 contains 14 residues. CDR3 sequence: CASSRDSGTDTQYF. DNA for the CDR3: TGTGCCAGCAGTCGGGACAGTGGCACAGATACGCAGTATTTT.

This clonotype came up once. The conserved final phenylalanine or tryptophan is absent from the CDR3, which likely points to a read error. The J gene is TRBJ1-5, the V gene TRBV7-9, with D possibly TRBD1 on 6 matching bases. V was pared by 5 bases and J by 1 base, with 12 bases between. CDR3 size: 15 residues. Germline V gene data show CDR1 as SEHNR and CDR2 as FQNEAQ (reference sequence). The CDR3: CASSRGGDSNQPQHY. The CDR3 DNA reads TGTGCCAGCAGCAGAGGGGGGGACAGCAATCAGCCCCAGCATTAT.

With respect to this clonotype: A read error is possible here, since a much larger clone lies one base away. V usage is TRBV6-6 and J usage is TRBJ2-6; 10 positions match TRBD1. Germline CDR1 and CDR2: MNHNY and SVGAGI (reference sequence). The CDR3 contains 18 residues. DNA for the CDR3: TGTACCAGCAGCCCCGGGGGACAGGGGTTGGCTGGGGCCAACGTCCTGACTTTC. Translation: CTSSPGGQGLAGANVLTF.

Turning to this clonotype: A read error may explain this, as a much larger clone is one base away. V is TRBV12-3 or TRBV12-4 and J is TRBJ2-1; maybe TRBD2 (6 bases). The CDR3 spans 15 residues. CDR3 protein: CASTSLQRAWDEQSF. The DNA of the CDR3 is TGTGCCAGCACCAGCCTCCAGCGGGCCTGGGATGAGCAGTCCTTC.

This clonotype was seen many times. CDR3 nucleotide sequence: TGTGCCAGCAGAGAGAGGGACACCACCTATGGCTACACCTTC. Amino acids: CASRERDTTYGYTF. The rearrangement joins TRBV11-2 to TRBJ1-2; D might be TRBD1 (6 bases). Germline loops: CDR1 SGHAT, CDR2 FQNNGV. This CDR3 is 14 amino acids long. The V and J ends lost 6 bases and 4 bases respectively, with 15 bases between them.

The rearrangement joins TRBV5-1 to TRBJ2-7; no definite D call. From germline, CDR1 is SGHRS and CDR2 YFSETQ. The germline V and J ends were trimmed by 2 bases and 2 bases, with 8 bases remaining between them. The CDR3 length is 13 residues. This chain's CDR3 is CASSFASTYEQYF. The CDR3 DNA reads TGCGCCAGCAGCTTCGCCAGCACCTACGAGCAGTACTTC. The full variable domain, completed using reference TRBV5-1 and TRBJ2-7, is KAGVTQTPRYLIKTRGQQVTLSCSPISGHRSVSWYQQTPGQGLQFLFEYFSETQRNKGNFPGRFSGRQFSNSRSEMNVSTLELGDSALYLCASSFASTYEQYFGPGTRLTVT.

This clonotype was counted ten times or more. This chain uses TRBV10-1 with TRBJ2-5; D may be TRBD2 (6 bases). This CDR3 has 13 amino acids. Between the trimmed V and J ends, which lost 6 bases and 9 bases, there was a span of 17 bases. Per germline, CDR1 WNHNN and CDR2 SYGVQD (reference sequence). In DNA form, the CDR3 reads TGCGCCAGCAGCGGGGGAAGATCTGGGCCCCAGTACTTC. Its translation is CASSGGRSGPQYF.

This clonotype was recorded many times. The genes are TRBV29-1 and TRBJ1-1, with 7 nucleotides matching TRBD1. The CDR3 runs 16 residues. Germline V gene sequence: CDR1 SQVTM, CDR2 ANQGSEA. Germline trimming cut 5 bases from V and 1 base from J; bases unmatched to any gene: 13. The DNA for the CDR3 is TGCAGCGTTTGGATGGGACCGGGACAGCCGAACACTGAAGCTTTCTTT. This gives the protein CSVWMGPGQPNTEAFF. Variable domain in full (rest from reference TRBV29-1 and TRBJ1-1): SAVISQKPSRDICQRGTSLTIQCQVDSQVTMMFWYRQQPGQSLTLIATANQGSEATYESGFVIDKFPISRPNLTFSTLTVSNMSPEDSSIYLCSVWMGPGQPNTEAFFGQGTRLTVV.

Note on this clonotype: Just one base apart from a much larger clone, this may be a read error. CDR3 bases: TGCGCCAGCAGCCAAGACGCGACAGGGGAGAGCTATGGCTACACCTTC. This gives the protein CASSQDATGESYGYTF. The V and J genes are TRBV4-3 and TRBJ1-2, with 8 positions matching TRBD1. The CDR3 is 16 amino acids. CDR1 is LGHNA and CDR2 is YSLEER in the germline V gene. J lost 4 bases, V lost 0 bases, and 7 bases had no gene match.

The chain couples TRBV4-2 to TRBJ2-3; possibly TRBD1 or TRBD2 for D (5 bases each). Germline CDR1 LGHNA, CDR2 YNFKEQ. V was cut by 7 bases and J by 2 bases, with 22 bases left in between. The CDR3 has 17 residues. The CDR3 sequence: CASKNLGERVFTDTQYF. CDR3 in DNA: TGTGCCAGCAAGAACCTAGGGGAGCGAGTCTTCACAGATACGCAGTATTTT.

A remark on this clonotype: The junction and the germline gene differ at one end; a read error may be behind it. The chain recombines TRBV4-1 with TRBJ1-2; D may be TRBD1 (6 bases). CDR1 and CDR2 (germline): MGHRA, YSYEKL. The length of the CDR3 is 18 residues. In DNA form, the CDR3 reads TGCGCCGGCAGCCAAGGGATACAGGGCCTGTGGCAAAACTATGGCTACACCTTC. Translation gives CAGSQGIQGLWQNYGYTF.

This clonotype was observed a handful of times. This chain connects TRBV7-8 to TRBJ1-4; no reliable D call. Trimming removed 3 bases from V and 5 bases from J, with 13 bases in between. CDR3 length: 15 amino acids. CDR1 is SGHVS and CDR2 is FQNEAQ in the germline V gene. The CDR3 here is CASSFSHSQNEKLFF. CDR3 sequence (DNA): TGTGCCAGCAGCTTCAGTCACAGTCAAAATGAAAAACTGTTTTTT. Variable domain in full (rest from reference TRBV7-8 and TRBJ1-4): GAGVSQSPRYKVAKRGQDVALRCDPISGHVSLFWYQQALGQGPEFLTYFQNEAQLDKSGLPSDRFFAERPEGSVSTLKIQRTQQEDSAVYLCASSFSHSQNEKLFFGSGTQLSVL.

Regarding this clonotype: Germline and junction disagree at one end, which may indicate a read error. The chain is built from TRBV4-3 and TRBJ2-5; D is possibly TRBD2 (5 bases). From germline, CDR1 is LGHNA and CDR2 YSLEER. The CDR3 is 13 residues long. The CDR3 DNA is TGCGCCAGCAGCCTAACTATGGGAGAGACCAAGTACTTC. This codes for CASSLTMGETKYF.

J is TRBJ2-1 and V is TRBV28, with D perhaps being TRBD1 or TRBD2 (7 bases each). The CDR3 sequence is 15 residues long. Trimming took off 7 bases at V and 6 bases at J, with 19 bases between the two ends. The germline gives CDR1 MDHEN, CDR2 SYDVKM. CDR3 region: CASIQGGAQVNEQFF. CDR3 coding DNA: TGTGCCAGCATTCAGGGGGGGGCGCAGGTCAATGAGCAGTTCTTC.

This clonotype has a handful of counts. Being one base from a much bigger clone, this may be a read error. CDR3 in DNA: TGCGCCAGCAGCCCCAGGACTCCCCGGGTTGAGAGGTACAATGAGCAGTTCTTC. It is translated as CASSPRTPRVERYNEQFF. The gene calls are TRBV4-3 and TRBJ2-1; D is possibly TRBD2 (5 bases). The CDR3 spans 18 residues. Germline-derived CDR1 and CDR2 are LGHNA and YSLEER. Trimming left V 4 bases short and J 4 bases short, with 23 bases between.

V and J are TRBV28 and TRBJ2-7; no firm D call. The CDR3 is 11 amino acids. Between the trimmed V and J ends, which lost 5 bases and 5 bases, there was a span of 7 bases. The germline gives CDR1 MDHEN, CDR2 SYDVKM. CDR3 region: CASSMSNEQYF. CDR3 DNA: TGTGCCAGCAGTATGTCCAACGAGCAGTACTTC.

Of note for this clonotype: The junction departs from the called germline gene at one end, perhaps through a read error. The chain links TRBV11-2 to TRBJ1-4, with D uncertain. The CDR3 has 17 residues. CDR1 is SGHAT, CDR2 FQNNGV, per germline. DNA of the CDR3: TGTGCCGGCAGCCCAAGCCCAGATAGGTTGGCTAATGAAAAACTGTCTTTT. Protein: CAGSPSPDRLANEKLSF. Full variable domain (missing parts from reference TRBV11-2 and TRBJ1-4): EAGVAQSPRYKIIEKRQSVAFWCNPISGHATLYWYQQILGQGPKLLIQFQNNGVVDDSQLPKDRFSAERLKGVDSTLKIQPAKLEDSAVYLCAGSPSPDRLANEKLSFGSGTQLSVL.

Within the sample, this clonotype is medium-sized. V gene TRBV11-2 combines with J gene TRBJ1-6; no clear D gene. CDR1 SGHAT and CDR2 FQNNGV come from the germline V gene. V lost 2 bases and J 7 bases, leaving 9 bases between the germline ends. CDR3 size: 14 residues. The CDR3 sequence: CASSLLSGNSPLHF. Here the CDR3 DNA reads TGTGCCAGCAGCTTATTATCGGGAAATTCACCCCTCCACTTT.

This clonotype was picked up a small number of times. V gene TRBV28 combines with J gene TRBJ2-7; 9 positions match TRBD2. The CDR3 loop spans 14 amino acids. The germline V gene encodes CDR1 MDHEN and CDR2 SYDVKM. Trimming removed 6 bases from V and 6 bases from J; junction bases left unmatched: 9. CDR3 DNA: TGTGCCAGCAGGCCTAGCGGGACCCGAGCCGAGCAGTACTTC. Protein sequence: CASRPSGTRAEQYF.

The V and J genes are TRBV28 and TRBJ2-2; tentative D call: TRBD1 (6 bases). Per germline, CDR1 MDHEN and CDR2 SYDVKM. CDR3 size: 14 residues. V was trimmed by 10 bases and J by 8 bases, leaving 20 bases between them. CDR3 coding DNA: TGTGCCAACAACAAGAACAGGGCCGCGGGGGAGCTGTTTTTT. Its translation is CANNKNRAAGELFF.

As to this clonotype: The conserved phenylalanine or tryptophan is not found at the CDR3 terminus, so this likely reflects a read error. The V and J genes are TRBV11-2 and TRBJ1-2, with 7 nucleotides matching TRBD1. The CDR3 extends over 13 amino acids. J gave up 3 bases and V 5 bases, and 3 bases lay outside the gene matches. Germline lookup yields CDR1 SGHAT and CDR2 FQNNGV. The CDR3 region has the DNA TGTGCCAGCAGCATTGACAGGGACTATGGCTACACCTTA. Its translation is CASSIDRDYGYTL.

This clonotype appeared many times. The rearrangement links TRBV11-2 to TRBJ1-5, with 10 bases fitting TRBD1. The CDR3 totals 15 residues. Germline-derived CDR1 and CDR2 are SGHAT and FQNNGV. Trimming at V came to 3 bases and at J to 7 bases, leaving 6 bases not matched to a gene. The CDR3 protein is CASSLGQGSEQPQHF. The CDR3 coding sequence is TGTGCCAGCAGCTTGGGACAGGGGTCTGAACAGCCCCAGCATTTT.

The sample holds one count of this clonotype. A read error is possible here, since a much larger clone lies one base away. The CDR3 region is CASSSTTGAVSPLHF. The CDR3 bases are TGTGCCAGCAGTTCCACGACAGGGGCCGTTTCACCCCTCCACTTT. The chain combines TRBV6-5 with TRBJ1-6, with TRBD1 matching 8 bases. The CDR3 sequence is 15 residues long. With 4 bases clipped from V and 9 bases from J, the junction kept 8 bases outside the gene matches. Germline CDR1 MNHEY, CDR2 SVGAGI.

V gene TRBV28 combines with J gene TRBJ2-7; D is uncertain. The CDR3 covers 12 residues. Between the trimmed V and J ends, which lost 5 bases and 3 bases, there was a span of 8 bases. Germline-derived CDR1 and CDR2 are MDHEN and SYDVKM. The CDR3 loop is CASSLSYYEQYF. CDR3 sequence (DNA): TGTGCCAGCAGTCTCTCGTACTACGAGCAGTACTTC.

Comment on this clonotype: Sequence at one end of the junction differs from germline and may be a read error. The chain recombines TRBV4-3 with TRBJ2-1; 8 nucleotides align to TRBD2. This CDR3 is built from 15 residues. Per germline, CDR1 LGHNA and CDR2 YSLEER. The CDR3 DNA reads TGCACCAGCAGCCAAGTACTAGCGGCCTACAATGAGCAGTTCTTC. Encoded protein: CTSSQVLAAYNEQFF.

This clonotype was detected many times. The chain recombines TRBV29-1 with TRBJ2-7; possible D gene TRBD1, 6 bases. Germline V gives CDR1 SQVTM, CDR2 ANQGSEA. V was cut by 6 bases and J by 5 bases, with 17 bases left in between. The CDR3 has 13 residues. The CDR3 DNA follows: TGCAGCGTCGCCAGGGGCACAGCCCACGAGCAGTACTTC. Translating gives CSVARGTAHEQYF.